This entry features one T cell receptor (beta chain) sequence. As originally analysed: The assay estimated nucleated cells by amplifying reference gene primers. This table comes from immunoSEQ multiplex PCR, and its TCRdb copy is limited to in-frame clones, with some not included. V and J calls and clone size come straight from that table; D and trimming were deduced from the DNA. The repertoire includes 60,000 to 65,000 clones, around 73% of them detected once, and 14% sits in the top ten. The CDR3 length is 15 residues. The germline V gene encodes CDR1 KGHDR and CDR2 SFDVKD. V lost 3 bases, J lost 5 bases, and 7 bases stayed unmatched. The data belong to a study of blood T cell repertoires in COVID-19. Study at large: Sources were T cells, B-cell-depleted T cells, or PBMCs; the material itself was cDNA or gDNA.

Seattle patients were enrolled during active infection and followed longitudinally. The sequenced material came from peripheral blood. V usage is TRBV24-1 and J usage is TRBJ2-5; 8 bases map to TRBD1. This TCR derives from a man aged 60 to 69 with COVID-19, enrolled during active disease. The chain's CDR3 is CATSDHGTGKETQYF. DNA for the CDR3: TGTGCCACCAGTGATCACGGGACAGGAAAGGAGACCCAGTACTTC.